The source of this T cell receptor (beta chain) is a study of T cells in Graves' hyperthyroidism and ophthalmopathy. The CDR3 totals 16 residues. The V and J ends lost 1 base and 4 bases respectively, with 15 bases between them. The V gene's germline CDR1 is MDHEN and CDR2 SYDVKM. Ophthalmopathy patients all had a Clinical Activity Score of at least 3, a NOSPECS grade of at least 4 and disease under 3 months old. Template material for amplifying TCR beta CDR3 regions consisted of RNA transcripts. RT-PCR in the first round (using the HTBI primer set) targeted the TCR CDR3. TCRdb analysed the multiplex PCR reads with MiXCR anew, one entry per CDR3 protein. The sample lists hundreds of thousands of distinct CDR3 sequences; 13% to 15% were seen once. The sample holds many counts of this clonotype.

The source of this sequence is a woman aged 60 to 75 with Graves' ophthalmopathy. Specimen: blood. This chain connects TRBV28 to TRBJ2-3, with D unclear. The CDR3 protein is CASSLSGLGGSDTQYF. In DNA, the CDR3 is TGTGCCAGCAGTTTATCAGGCCTCGGCGGCTCAGATACGCAGTATTTT.